The 10 T cell receptor beta chains below were found in one sample sequenced in a study of metastatic and nonmetastatic thyroid tumors. TCRdb re-processed the PCR reads through MiXCR. The repertoire holds around 20,000 clones, with approximately 28% as singletons. Thyroid surgery took place with no prior treatment in any patient. Specimen: tumor tissue. These receptors all stem from a male donor with papillary thyroid cancer or a benign thyroid nodule (not recorded which). Some clones in this sample may be carry-over from other donors' samples.

The rearrangement joins TRBV20-1 to TRBJ2-3; TRBD2 matches 9 bases. The J segment lost 2 bases and the V segment lost 4 bases, leaving 7 bases of the junction unmatched. The CDR3 covers 15 residues. Germline V CDR1 and CDR2: DFQATT, SNEGSKA (reference sequence). The CDR3 bases are TGCAGTGCTATGACTAGCGGTGGAATCACAGATACGCAGTATTTT. The encoded protein is CSAMTSGGITDTQYF.

At least ten counts were recorded for this clone. V and J are TRBV18 and TRBJ2-2, with TRBD2 matching 14 bases. V was pared by 3 bases and J by 5 bases, with 2 bases of the junction left unmatched. There are 16 residues in the CDR3. From germline, CDR1 is KGHSH and CDR2 LQKENI. The CDR3 DNA reads TGTGCCAGCTCACCTCGGACTAGCGGGAGGACCGGGGAGCTGTTTTTT. Protein product: CASSPRTSGRTGELFF.

This clone came up a few times. This sequence joins TRBV27 and TRBJ2-7; 8 positions agree with TRBD1. The CDR3 consists of 14 residues. Germline CDR1 is MNHEY and CDR2 is SMNVEV (reference sequence). Unmatched junction bases numbered 10, after V lost 5 bases and J lost 7 bases. The CDR3 DNA reads as TGTGCCAGCAGTGTCTCCGGGACAGGAGTGGAGCAGTACTTC. Amino acid sequence: CASSVSGTGVEQYF.

This clone is medium-sized (0.01 to 0.1%) by share. This chain joins TRBV30 and TRBJ2-7; D gene unclear. This CDR3 contains 11 residues. From germline, CDR1 is GTSNPN and CDR2 SVGIG (reference sequence). V was trimmed by 1 base and J by 0 bases, leaving 1 base between them. The CDR3 DNA reads TGTGCCTGGAGTGACTCCTACGAGCAGTACTTC. Protein sequence: CAWSDSYEQYF.

This chain joins TRBV4-1 and TRBJ2-7; no firm D call. The CDR3 extends over 13 amino acids. Germline-derived CDR1 and CDR2 are MGHRA and YSYEKL. Trimming stripped 3 bases from V and 3 bases from J, with 9 bases between. CDR3 sequence (DNA): TGCGCCAGCAGCCAGGGCCGCAGCTACGAGCAGTACTTC. Translating gives CASSQGRSYEQYF.

The chain has TRBV20-1 and TRBJ2-1, with 10 bases lining up with TRBD1. This CDR3 has 14 amino acids. Germline loops: CDR1 DFQATT, CDR2 SNEGSKA (reference sequence). The V and J ends lost 1 base and 3 bases, in that order; junction bases with no gene match: 0. This CDR3 is CSARGTGGYNEQFF. CDR3 in DNA: TGCAGTGCTAGAGGGACAGGGGGCTACAATGAGCAGTTCTTC.

This clone has a count of ten or more. This chain uses TRBV11-3 with TRBJ1-5, with D uncertain. Germline V lookup: CDR1 SGHNT, CDR2 YENEEA. The CDR3 runs 15 residues. V dropped 5 bases and J dropped 0 bases, with 11 bases sitting between them. CDR3: CASSLNCYSNQPQHF. Written as DNA, the CDR3 is TGTGCCAGCAGCCTCAATTGTTATAGCAATCAGCCCCAGCATTTT.

This clone was observed a few times. V gene TRBV4-2 combines with J gene TRBJ1-5; D gene unclear. The germline CDR1 and CDR2 sequences are LGHNA and YNFKEQ. There are 15 residues in the CDR3. Between the trimmed V and J ends, which lost 0 bases and 6 bases, there was a span of 12 bases. Here the CDR3 reads CASSQDPGAGQPQHF. CDR3 coding DNA: TGTGCCAGCAGCCAAGACCCTGGCGCGGGTCAGCCCCAGCATTTT.

The chain couples TRBV20-1 to TRBJ2-1; 8 bases are a match to TRBD2. The germline CDR1 and CDR2 sequences are DFQATT and SNEGSKA (reference sequence). V shed 4 bases, J shed 5 bases, and the junction held 4 bases outside the gene matches. This CDR3 comprises 13 residues. As DNA, the CDR3 is TGCAGTGCTACGGGACTAGAAAACAATGAGCAGTTCTTC. Its protein product is CSATGLENNEQFF.

This clone is medium-sized (0.01 to 0.1%) by share. The chain has TRBV6-5 and TRBJ2-5, with 13 bases aligning to TRBD2. V lost 2 bases and J lost 4; bases outside the gene matches: 4. The CDR3 covers 16 residues. Germline CDR1 reads MNHEY; CDR2 reads SVGAGI. The CDR3 sequence is CASSYTSGGAVETQYF. The DNA for the CDR3 is TGTGCCAGCAGTTACACTAGCGGGGGGGCCGTAGAGACCCAGTACTTC.